Listed below are T cell receptor beta chains from one sample, sequenced in a study of T cells after posttransplantation cyclophosphamide. The method was immunoSEQ multiplex PCR; TCRdb's version includes in-frame clones alone and lacks a portion of them. This repertoire holds approximately 31,000 clones, and none appear only once. The specimen was PBMCs. The receptors shown here come from a woman aged 25 to 39 in good health and a related stem cell transplant donor. Both conserved end residues are part of each CDR3. D genes are given only for firm matches. Rows give clone size only sometimes, using once, few, many, or a class for an expanded clone.

CDR3 DNA: TGTGCCAGCAGTGGCGGACAGGGTAGGGCTAACTATGGCTACACCTTC
CDR3 protein: CASSGGQGRANYGYTF
J gene: TRBJ1-2
D gene: TRBD1
V gene: TRBV2
clone size: few

CDR3 DNA: TGCAGCGTTTCGACAGGGGGAAGATCACCCCTCCACTTT
CDR3 protein: CSVSTGGRSPLHF
J gene: TRBJ1-6
D gene: TRBD1
V gene: TRBV29-1
clone size: many

CDR3 DNA: TGTGCCAGCAGCTTAGGAGGGACAGCTCCCGGGGAGCTGTTTTTT
CDR3 protein: CASSLGGTAPGELFF
J gene: TRBJ2-2
D gene: TRBD1
V gene: TRBV11-2
clone size: many

CDR3 DNA: TGTGCCATCAGTGGACATCGAGCGAACACTGAAGCTTTCTTT
CDR3 protein: CAISGHRANTEAFF
J gene: TRBJ1-1
D gene: NA
V gene: TRBV10-3
clone size: many

CDR3 DNA: TGCGCCAGCAGCCATTTGACTTATAATTCACCCCTCCACTTT
CDR3 protein: CASSHLTYNSPLHF
J gene: TRBJ1-6
D gene: NA
V gene: TRBV4-3
clone size: many

CDR3 DNA: TGTGCCAGCTCGTACGGTTCGAACACCGGGGAGCTGTTTTTT
CDR3 protein: CASSYGSNTGELFF
J gene: TRBJ2-2
D gene: NA
V gene: TRBV19
clone size: many

CDR3 DNA: TGTGCCAGCAGCTACAGGACAGCTTCTTCTGGAAACACCATATATTTT
CDR3 protein: CASSYRTASSGNTIYF
J gene: TRBJ1-3
D gene: NA
V gene: TRBV7-2
clone size: many

CDR3 DNA: TGTGCCAGCAGCCCCTGGCGGATGAACACTGAAGCTTTCTTT
CDR3 protein: CASSPWRMNTEAFF
J gene: TRBJ1-1
D gene: NA
V gene: TRBV13
clone size: many

CDR3 DNA: TGTGCCAGTCGTCCCCAGGGCACAGATACGCAGTATTTT
CDR3 protein: CASRPQGTDTQYF
J gene: TRBJ2-3
D gene: NA
V gene: TRBV19
clone size: many

CDR3 DNA: TGTGCCAGCAGAGGACAGGTTACTAATGAACAACTGTTTTTT
CDR3 protein: CASRGQVTNEQLFF
J gene: TRBJ1-4
D gene: TRBD1
V gene: TRBV2
clone size: few

CDR3 DNA: TGTGCCAGCAGTTTAATGAGGGGGGAGCTGTTTTTT
CDR3 protein: CASSLMRGELFF
J gene: TRBJ2-2
D gene: NA
V gene: TRBV12-3/TRBV12-4
clone size: few

CDR3 DNA: TGTGCCAGCAGCTTTCAGGGGGCAGGAGAAAAACTGTTTTTT
CDR3 protein: CASSFQGAGEKLFF
J gene: TRBJ1-4
D gene: TRBD1
V gene: TRBV5-5
clone size: many

CDR3 DNA: TGTGCCAGCAGTGACTACCCGAGCACAGATACGCAGTATTTT
CDR3 protein: CASSDYPSTDTQYF
J gene: TRBJ2-3
D gene: NA
V gene: TRBV6-1
clone size: many

CDR3 DNA: TGTGCCAGCAGTTTGGCAGGGTACACTGAAGCTTTCTTT
CDR3 protein: CASSLAGYTEAFF
J gene: TRBJ1-1
D gene: NA
V gene: TRBV12-3/TRBV12-4
clone size: many

CDR3 DNA: TGTGCCAGCAGTTCCACAGGGGGCGTTTGGACCGGGGAGCTGTTTTTT
CDR3 protein: CASSSTGGVWTGELFF
J gene: TRBJ2-2
D gene: TRBD1
V gene: TRBV12-3/TRBV12-4
clone size: NA

CDR3 DNA: TGTGCCATCAGATCTGACACTAATTCACCCCTCCACTTT
CDR3 protein: CAIRSDTNSPLHF
J gene: TRBJ1-6
D gene: NA
V gene: TRBV10-3
clone size: many

CDR3 DNA: TGTGCCTGGAGTGTACGGAGGGGTGGGAACACTGAAGCTTTCTTT
CDR3 protein: CAWSVRRGGNTEAFF
J gene: TRBJ1-1
D gene: NA
V gene: TRBV30
clone size: few

CDR3 DNA: TGTGCCAGCAGCTTAGATTCAGGGGAACCCTATGGCTACACCTTC
CDR3 protein: CASSLDSGEPYGYTF
J gene: TRBJ1-2
D gene: NA
V gene: TRBV7-2
clone size: many

CDR3 DNA: TGTGCCAGCAGCTTTATCACAGGGGCGACGGCCTACGAGCAGTACTTC
CDR3 protein: CASSFITGATAYEQYF
J gene: TRBJ2-7
D gene: TRBD1
V gene: TRBV5-6
clone size: NA

CDR3 DNA: TGTGCCAGCAGCTTCCTAGGAGAAACCTACGAGCAGTACTTC
CDR3 protein: CASSFLGETYEQYF
J gene: TRBJ2-7
D gene: NA
V gene: TRBV5-4
clone size: many

CDR3 DNA: TGTGCCAGCCGTCAGGGCTCCTCCCTTGAGACCCAGTACTTC
CDR3 protein: CASRQGSSLETQYF
J gene: TRBJ2-5
D gene: NA
V gene: TRBV6-2/TRBV6-3
clone size: few

CDR3 DNA: TGTGCCAGCAGCTTAGGCAGGGGGAACACTGAAGCTTTCTTT
CDR3 protein: CASSLGRGNTEAFF
J gene: TRBJ1-1
D gene: NA
V gene: TRBV11-3
clone size: few

CDR3 DNA: TGTGCCAACGTGGGAGGGGGCCATAGCAATCAGCCCCAGCATTTT
CDR3 protein: CANVGGGHSNQPQHF
J gene: TRBJ1-5
D gene: TRBD1
V gene: TRBV5-3
clone size: many

CDR3 DNA: TGTGCCAGCAGTTTACCGTCGACTAGCCAAAGCACAGATACGCAGTATTTT
CDR3 protein: CASSLPSTSQSTDTQYF
J gene: TRBJ2-3
D gene: TRBD2
V gene: TRBV28
clone size: many

CDR3 DNA: TGTGCCAGCAGCCTATTACGGGGACAGGGGGCGACCTTACCCTACGAGCAGTACTTC
CDR3 protein: CASSLLRGQGATLPYEQYF
J gene: TRBJ2-7
D gene: TRBD1
V gene: TRBV4-2
clone size: many

CDR3 DNA: TGTGCCAGCAGTAAACCGACAGGACTTGGAGATACGCAGTATTTT
CDR3 protein: CASSKPTGLGDTQYF
J gene: TRBJ2-3
D gene: NA
V gene: TRBV12-3/TRBV12-4
clone size: many

CDR3 DNA: TGCAGCGGGGTAGCGGGGACAGGGATGGGAGATACGCAGTATTTT
CDR3 protein: CSGVAGTGMGDTQYF
J gene: TRBJ2-3
D gene: NA
V gene: TRBV29-1
clone size: NA

CDR3 DNA: TGTGCCAGCAGTGAATCGACAGGTTATCAGCCCCAGCATTTT
CDR3 protein: CASSESTGYQPQHF
J gene: TRBJ1-5
D gene: NA
V gene: TRBV6-4
clone size: many

CDR3 DNA: TGTGCCAGCAGCCCTACAGGGGCGCTCTCTGGAAACACCATATATTTT
CDR3 protein: CASSPTGALSGNTIYF
J gene: TRBJ1-3
D gene: TRBD1
V gene: TRBV7-2
clone size: many

CDR3 DNA: TGTGCCAGCAGCCCCGAAGGGGGCGGTGGAAACACCATATATTTT
CDR3 protein: CASSPEGGGGNTIYF
J gene: TRBJ1-3
D gene: TRBD1
V gene: TRBV7-9
clone size: many

CDR3 DNA: TGTGCCAGCAGCTTTAGGGCGAATGGAAACACCATATATTTT
CDR3 protein: CASSFRANGNTIYF
J gene: TRBJ1-3
D gene: NA
V gene: TRBV7-2
clone size: few

CDR3 DNA: TGCGCCAGCACCAGCCAGGGAGGGGGGGCCTACAATGAGCAGTTCTTC
CDR3 protein: CASTSQGGGAYNEQFF
J gene: TRBJ2-1
D gene: NA
V gene: TRBV4-1
clone size: few

CDR3 DNA: TGTGCCAGCAGCTTAGCGCGGGGATACGAGCAGTACTTC
CDR3 protein: CASSLARGYEQYF
J gene: TRBJ2-7
D gene: NA
V gene: TRBV7-2
clone size: NA

CDR3 DNA: TGTGCCAGTAGTATAACGACAGGGGGCACTGAAGCTTTCTTT
CDR3 protein: CASSITTGGTEAFF
J gene: TRBJ1-1
D gene: TRBD1
V gene: TRBV19
clone size: many

CDR3 DNA: TGTGCCAGCAGTTACCAGCCAGGGTTGGTGGAAAAACTGTTTTTT
CDR3 protein: CASSYQPGLVEKLFF
J gene: TRBJ1-4
D gene: NA
V gene: TRBV6-5
clone size: many

CDR3 DNA: TGTGCCAGCAGTACCCGACAGGGGATACTTTCAGGATACGAGCAGTACTTC
CDR3 protein: CASSTRQGILSGYEQYF
J gene: TRBJ2-7
D gene: TRBD1
V gene: TRBV6-2/TRBV6-3
clone size: many

CDR3 DNA: TGTGCCAGCAGCTTATCTGGCGGGGGGGCCTGGGATACGCAGTATTTT
CDR3 protein: CASSLSGGGAWDTQYF
J gene: TRBJ2-3
D gene: TRBD2
V gene: TRBV7-3
clone size: NA

CDR3 DNA: TGTGCCAGCAGCTTAGGCCAGAACACAGATACGCAGTATTTT
CDR3 protein: CASSLGQNTDTQYF
J gene: TRBJ2-3
D gene: NA
V gene: TRBV7-6
clone size: NA

CDR3 DNA: TGTGCCAGTAGTATGGGACAAAAATATGGCTACACCTTC
CDR3 protein: CASSMGQKYGYTF
J gene: TRBJ1-2
D gene: NA
V gene: TRBV19
clone size: many

CDR3 DNA: TGTGCCAGTAGTAAACCAGGCCTGCCGGGGGCTGAAGCTTTCTTT
CDR3 protein: CASSKPGLPGAEAFF
J gene: TRBJ1-1
D gene: NA
V gene: TRBV19
clone size: many